The clone carrying this T cell receptor (beta chain) was seen a single time. The sample belongs to a study of radiotherapy plus CTLA-4 blockade in lung cancer. Profiling relied on immunoSEQ multiplex PCR, and the TCRdb table lists in-frame clones only, not all of them. The sample records about 60,000 clones, around 80% being singletons. In germline, CDR1 is SGHRS, CDR2 YFSETQ. The CDR3 has 14 residues. V lost 4 bases, J lost 4 bases, and 4 bases stayed unmatched. Material: peripheral blood, obtained from a patient treated with radiotherapy plus ipilimumab. This sequence joins TRBV5-1 and TRBJ1-3, with 8 bases fitting TRBD1. This clonotype was sampled from a human donor with non-small cell lung cancer who had a partial response to radiotherapy plus ipilimumab. The CDR3 loop is CASSPGGMGNTIYF. For the CDR3, the DNA is TGCGCCAGCAGCCCAGGGGGCATGGGAAACACCATATATTTT. The full variable domain, completed using reference TRBV5-1 and TRBJ1-3, is KAGVTQTPRYLIKTRGQQVTLSCSPISGHRSVSWYQQTPGQGLQFLFEYFSETQRNKGNFPGRFSGRQFSNSRSEMNVSTLELGDSALYLCASSPGGMGNTIYFGEGSWLTVV.